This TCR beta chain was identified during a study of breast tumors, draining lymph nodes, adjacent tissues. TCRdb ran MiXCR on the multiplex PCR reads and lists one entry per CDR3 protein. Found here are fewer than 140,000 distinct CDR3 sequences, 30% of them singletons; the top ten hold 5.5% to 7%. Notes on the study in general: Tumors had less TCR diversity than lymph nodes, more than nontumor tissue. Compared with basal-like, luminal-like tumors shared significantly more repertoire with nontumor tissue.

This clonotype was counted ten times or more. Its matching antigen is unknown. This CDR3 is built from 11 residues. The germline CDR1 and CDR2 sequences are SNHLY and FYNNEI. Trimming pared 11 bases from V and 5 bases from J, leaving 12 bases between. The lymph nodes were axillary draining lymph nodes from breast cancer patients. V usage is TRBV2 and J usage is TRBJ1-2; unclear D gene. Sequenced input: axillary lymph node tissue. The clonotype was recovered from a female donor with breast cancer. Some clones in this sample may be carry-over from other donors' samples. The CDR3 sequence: CAGTDWYGYTF. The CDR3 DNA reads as TGTGCCGGCACAGACTGGTATGGCTACACCTTC.